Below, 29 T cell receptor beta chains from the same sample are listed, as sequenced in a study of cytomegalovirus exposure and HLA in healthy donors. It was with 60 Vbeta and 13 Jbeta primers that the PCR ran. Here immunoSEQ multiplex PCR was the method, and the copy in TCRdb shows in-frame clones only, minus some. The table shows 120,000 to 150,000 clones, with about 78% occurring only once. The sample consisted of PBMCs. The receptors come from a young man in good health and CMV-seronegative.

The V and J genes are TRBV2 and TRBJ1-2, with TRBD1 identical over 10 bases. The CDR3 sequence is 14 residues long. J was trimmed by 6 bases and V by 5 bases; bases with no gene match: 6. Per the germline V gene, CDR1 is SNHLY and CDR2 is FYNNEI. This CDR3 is CASSRDRGTDGYTF. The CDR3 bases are TGTGCCAGCAGTCGGGACAGGGGTACGGATGGCTACACCTTC. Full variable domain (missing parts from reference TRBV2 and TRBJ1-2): EPEVTQTPSHQVTQMGQEVILRCVPISNHLYFYWYRQILGQKVEFLVSFYNNEISEKSEIFDDQFSVERPDGSNFTLKIRSTKLEDSAMYFCASSRDRGTDGYTFGSGTRLTVV.

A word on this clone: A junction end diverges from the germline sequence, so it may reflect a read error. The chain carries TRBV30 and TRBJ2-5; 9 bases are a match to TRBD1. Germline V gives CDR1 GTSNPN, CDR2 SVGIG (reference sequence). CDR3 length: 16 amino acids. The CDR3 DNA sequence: TGTGCCTGGAGTGGGGGTTGGGACAGGGATGTCAAGGTAGGGAACTTC. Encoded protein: CAWSGGWDRDVKVGNF.

The CDR3: CASSPSGQDPRYEQYF. The CDR3 coding sequence is TGTGCCAGCAGTCCGTCCGGACAGGATCCCCGGTACGAGCAGTACTTC. The chain is built from TRBV6-6 and TRBJ2-7, with 7 bases lining up with TRBD1. This CDR3 contains 16 residues. CDR1 is MNHNY and CDR2 is SVGAGI in the germline V gene (reference sequence). Trimming at V came to 5 bases and at J to 4 bases, leaving 14 bases not matched to a gene.

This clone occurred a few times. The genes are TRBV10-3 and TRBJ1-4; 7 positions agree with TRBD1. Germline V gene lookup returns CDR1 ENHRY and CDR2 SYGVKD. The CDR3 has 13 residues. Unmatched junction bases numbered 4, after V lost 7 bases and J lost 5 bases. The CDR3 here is CAIKGGRNEKLFF. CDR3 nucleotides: TGTGCCATCAAAGGGGGCAGGAATGAAAAACTGTTTTTT.

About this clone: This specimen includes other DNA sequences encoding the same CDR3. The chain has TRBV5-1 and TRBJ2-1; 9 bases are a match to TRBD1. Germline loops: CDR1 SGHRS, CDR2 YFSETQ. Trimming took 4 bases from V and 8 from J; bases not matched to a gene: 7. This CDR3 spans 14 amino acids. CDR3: CASSLGTGIDEQFF. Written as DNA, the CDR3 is TGCGCCAGCAGCCTCGGGACAGGGATCGATGAGCAGTTCTTC.

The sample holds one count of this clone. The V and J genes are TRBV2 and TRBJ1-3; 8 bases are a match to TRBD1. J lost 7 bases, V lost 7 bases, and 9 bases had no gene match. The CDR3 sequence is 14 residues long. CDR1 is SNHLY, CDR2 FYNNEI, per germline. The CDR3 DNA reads TGTGCCAGCACCGGGACAGGTCGAGGGAACACCATATATTTT. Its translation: CASTGTGRGNTIYF.

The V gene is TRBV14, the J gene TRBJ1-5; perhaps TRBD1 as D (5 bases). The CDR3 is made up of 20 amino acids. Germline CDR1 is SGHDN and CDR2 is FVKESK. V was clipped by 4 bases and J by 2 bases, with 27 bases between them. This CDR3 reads CASSPYPGVGVGTGNQPQHF. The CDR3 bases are TGTGCCAGCAGCCCGTACCCGGGGGTTGGCGTGGGCACGGGCAATCAGCCCCAGCATTTT. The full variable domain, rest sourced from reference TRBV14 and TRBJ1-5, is EAGVTQFPSHSVIEKGQTVTLRCDPISGHDNLYWYRRVMGKEIKFLLHFVKESKQDESGMPNNRFLAERTGGTYSTLKVQPAELEDSGVYFCASSPYPGVGVGTGNQPQHFGDGTRLSIL.

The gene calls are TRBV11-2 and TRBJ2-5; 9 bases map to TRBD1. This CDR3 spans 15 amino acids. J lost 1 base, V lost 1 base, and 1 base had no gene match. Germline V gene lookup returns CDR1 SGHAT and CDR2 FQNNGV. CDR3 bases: TGTGCCAGCAGCTTAGGACAGGGGGTCCAAGAGACCCAGTACTTC. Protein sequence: CASSLGQGVQETQYF.

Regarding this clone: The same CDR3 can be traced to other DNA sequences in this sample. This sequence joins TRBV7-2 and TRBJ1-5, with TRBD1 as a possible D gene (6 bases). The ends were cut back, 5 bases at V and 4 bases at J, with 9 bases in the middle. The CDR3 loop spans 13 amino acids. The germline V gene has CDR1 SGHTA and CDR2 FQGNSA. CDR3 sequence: CASSVRGNQPQHF. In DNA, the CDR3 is TGTGCCAGCAGCGTCAGGGGTAATCAGCCCCAGCATTTT.

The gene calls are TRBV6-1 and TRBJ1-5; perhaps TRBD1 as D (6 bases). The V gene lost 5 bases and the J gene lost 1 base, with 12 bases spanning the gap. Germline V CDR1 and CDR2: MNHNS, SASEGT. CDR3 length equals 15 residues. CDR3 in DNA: TGTGCCAGCAGTTTCGAGGGGGTGAGCAATCAGCCCCAGCATTTT. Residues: CASSFEGVSNQPQHF.

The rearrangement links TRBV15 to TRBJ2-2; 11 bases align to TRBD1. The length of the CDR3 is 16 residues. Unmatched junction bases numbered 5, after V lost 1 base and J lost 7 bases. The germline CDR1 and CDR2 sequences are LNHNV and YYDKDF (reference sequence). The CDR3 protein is CATSRGRTGGGGELFF. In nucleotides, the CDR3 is TGTGCCACCAGCAGAGGACGGACAGGGGGCGGCGGGGAGCTGTTTTTT.

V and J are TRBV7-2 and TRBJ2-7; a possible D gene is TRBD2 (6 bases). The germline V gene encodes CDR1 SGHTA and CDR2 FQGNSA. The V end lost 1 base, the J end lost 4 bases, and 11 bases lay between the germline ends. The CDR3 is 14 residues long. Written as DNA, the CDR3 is TGTGCCAGCAGCTTAGACGGGAGTCGGTACGAGCAGTACTTC. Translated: CASSLDGSRYEQYF.

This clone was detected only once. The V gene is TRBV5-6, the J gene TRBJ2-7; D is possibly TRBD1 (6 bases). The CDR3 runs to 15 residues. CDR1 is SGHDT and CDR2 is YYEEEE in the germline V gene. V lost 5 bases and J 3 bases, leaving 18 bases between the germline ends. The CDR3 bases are TGTGCCAGCAGTTGGGGGCCCGAGCGGAACTACGAGCAGTACTTC. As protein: CASSWGPERNYEQYF.

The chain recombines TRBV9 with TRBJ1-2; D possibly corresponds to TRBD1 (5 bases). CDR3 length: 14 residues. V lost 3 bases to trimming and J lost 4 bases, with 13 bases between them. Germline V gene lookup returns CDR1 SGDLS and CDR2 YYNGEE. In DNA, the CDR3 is TGTGCCAGCAGCGCAGGGCTTCCCCTCTATGGCTACACCTTC. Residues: CASSAGLPLYGYTF.

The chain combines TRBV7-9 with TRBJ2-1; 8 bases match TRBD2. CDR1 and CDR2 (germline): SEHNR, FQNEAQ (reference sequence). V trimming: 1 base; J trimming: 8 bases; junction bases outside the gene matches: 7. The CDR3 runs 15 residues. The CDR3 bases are TGTGCCAGCAGCTTAGTCAGCGGGAGTGACGATGAGCAGTTCTTC. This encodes CASSLVSGSDDEQFF.

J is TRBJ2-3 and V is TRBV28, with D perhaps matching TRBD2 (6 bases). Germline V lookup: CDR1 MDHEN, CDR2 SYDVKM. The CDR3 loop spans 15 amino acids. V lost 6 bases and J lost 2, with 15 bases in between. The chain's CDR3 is CASSQSGPLTDTQYF. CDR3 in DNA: TGTGCCAGCAGCCAAAGCGGGCCCCTCACAGATACGCAGTATTTT.

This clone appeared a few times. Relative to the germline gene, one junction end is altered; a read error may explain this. The CDR3 region is CAGSEGTGGSYEQYF. Written as DNA, the CDR3 is TGTGCCGGCAGTGAAGGGACAGGGGGCTCCTACGAGCAGTACTTC. This chain uses TRBV6-1 with TRBJ2-5, with TRBD1 identical over 11 bases. The DNA end favors TRBJ2-7, so the J call may be wrong. The CDR3 is made up of 15 amino acids. The germline V gene has CDR1 MNHNS and CDR2 SASEGT.

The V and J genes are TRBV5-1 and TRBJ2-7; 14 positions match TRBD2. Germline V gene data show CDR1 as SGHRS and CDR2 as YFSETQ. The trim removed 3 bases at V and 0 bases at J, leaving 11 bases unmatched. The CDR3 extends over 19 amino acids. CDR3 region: CASSSSGTSGSPRSYEQYF. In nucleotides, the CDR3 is TGCGCCAGCAGCTCTTCCGGGACTAGCGGGAGTCCCCGCTCCTACGAGCAGTACTTC. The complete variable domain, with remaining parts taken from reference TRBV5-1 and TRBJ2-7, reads KAGVTQTPRYLIKTRGQQVTLSCSPISGHRSVSWYQQTPGQGLQFLFEYFSETQRNKGNFPGRFSGRQFSNSRSEMNVSTLELGDSALYLCASSSSGTSGSPRSYEQYFGPGTRLTVT.

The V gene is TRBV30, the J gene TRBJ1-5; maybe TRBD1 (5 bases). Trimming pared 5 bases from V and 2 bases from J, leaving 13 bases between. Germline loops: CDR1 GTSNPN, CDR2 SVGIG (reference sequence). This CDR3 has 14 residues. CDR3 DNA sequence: TGTGCCTGGGCCCAACAGGTAGGCAATCAGCCCCAGCATTTT. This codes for CAWAQQVGNQPQHF.

CDR3 sequence reads: CASSWVGAGANYEQYF. CDR3 bases: TGTGCCAGCAGCTGGGTAGGGGCGGGGGCCAACTACGAGCAGTACTTC. V usage is TRBV5-4 and J usage is TRBJ2-7, with a weak D call TRBD2 (7 bases). CDR1 SGHNT and CDR2 YYREEE come from the germline V gene (reference sequence). The CDR3 has 16 residues. Trimming left V 3 bases short and J 3 bases short, with 19 bases between.

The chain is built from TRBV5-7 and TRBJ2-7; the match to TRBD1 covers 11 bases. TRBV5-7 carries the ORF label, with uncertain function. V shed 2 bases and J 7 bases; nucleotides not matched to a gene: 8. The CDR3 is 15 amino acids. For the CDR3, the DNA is TGTGCCAGCAGCTTTAGGGGGACAGGGGGTCGGGAGCAGTACTTC. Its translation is CASSFRGTGGREQYF.

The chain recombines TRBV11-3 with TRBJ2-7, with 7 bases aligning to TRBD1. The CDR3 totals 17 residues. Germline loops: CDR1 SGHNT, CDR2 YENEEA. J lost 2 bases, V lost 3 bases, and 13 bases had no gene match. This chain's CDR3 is CASSFRKGTENPYEQYF. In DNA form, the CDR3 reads TGTGCCAGCAGCTTCCGTAAGGGGACAGAAAACCCCTACGAGCAGTACTTC.

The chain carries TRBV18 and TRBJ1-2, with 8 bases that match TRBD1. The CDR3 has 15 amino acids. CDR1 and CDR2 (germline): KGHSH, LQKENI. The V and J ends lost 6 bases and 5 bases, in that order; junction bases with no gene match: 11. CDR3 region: CASSRQGSSSYGYTF. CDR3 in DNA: TGTGCCAGCTCCCGACAGGGGTCGTCTTCTTATGGCTACACCTTC.

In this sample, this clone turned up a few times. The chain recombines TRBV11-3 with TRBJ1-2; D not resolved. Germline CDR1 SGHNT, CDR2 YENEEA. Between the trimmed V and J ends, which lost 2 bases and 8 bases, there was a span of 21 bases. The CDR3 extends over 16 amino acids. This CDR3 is CASSLTGSLRSGGYTF. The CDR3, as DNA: TGTGCCAGCAGCTTAACTGGGAGCCTTCGTAGTGGCGGCTACACCTTC.

In DNA, the CDR3 is TGTGCCAGCAGCCCCTCTAGCGGGAAGATTTCCTACGAGCAGTACTTC. It is translated as CASSPSSGKISYEQYF. The chain carries TRBV27 and TRBJ2-7; 9 positions agree with TRBD2. The junction had 10 bases not matched to a gene; V was cut back by 6 bases and J by 1 base. The germline gives CDR1 MNHEY, CDR2 SMNVEV (reference sequence). This CDR3 is built from 16 residues.

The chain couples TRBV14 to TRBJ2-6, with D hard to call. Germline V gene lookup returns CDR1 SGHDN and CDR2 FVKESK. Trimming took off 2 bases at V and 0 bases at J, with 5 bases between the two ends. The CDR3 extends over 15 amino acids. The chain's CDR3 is CASSQYRSGANVLTF. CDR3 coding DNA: TGTGCCAGCAGCCAATATCGCTCTGGGGCCAACGTCCTGACTTTC.

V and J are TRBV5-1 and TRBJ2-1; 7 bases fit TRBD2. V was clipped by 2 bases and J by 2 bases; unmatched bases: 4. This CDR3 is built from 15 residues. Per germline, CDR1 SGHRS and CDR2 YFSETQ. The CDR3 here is CASSFGGEAYNEQFF. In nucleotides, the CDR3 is TGCGCCAGCAGCTTTGGGGGGGAGGCCTACAATGAGCAGTTCTTC. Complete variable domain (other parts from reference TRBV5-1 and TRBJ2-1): KAGVTQTPRYLIKTRGQQVTLSCSPISGHRSVSWYQQTPGQGLQFLFEYFSETQRNKGNFPGRFSGRQFSNSRSEMNVSTLELGDSALYLCASSFGGEAYNEQFFGPGTRLTVL.

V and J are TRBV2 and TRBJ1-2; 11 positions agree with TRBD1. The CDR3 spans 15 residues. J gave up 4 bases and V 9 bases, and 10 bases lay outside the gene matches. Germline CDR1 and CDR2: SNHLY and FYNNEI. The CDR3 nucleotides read TGTGCCAGATTGACCGGGACAGGGGGTATCTATGGCTACACCTTC. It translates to CARLTGTGGIYGYTF.

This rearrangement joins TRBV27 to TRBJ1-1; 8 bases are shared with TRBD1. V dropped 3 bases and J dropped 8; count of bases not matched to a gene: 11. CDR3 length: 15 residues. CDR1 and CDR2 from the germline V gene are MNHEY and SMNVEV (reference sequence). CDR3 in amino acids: CASSFGRGQITEAFF. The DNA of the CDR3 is TGTGCCAGCAGTTTCGGCAGGGGGCAGATAACGGAAGCTTTCTTT.